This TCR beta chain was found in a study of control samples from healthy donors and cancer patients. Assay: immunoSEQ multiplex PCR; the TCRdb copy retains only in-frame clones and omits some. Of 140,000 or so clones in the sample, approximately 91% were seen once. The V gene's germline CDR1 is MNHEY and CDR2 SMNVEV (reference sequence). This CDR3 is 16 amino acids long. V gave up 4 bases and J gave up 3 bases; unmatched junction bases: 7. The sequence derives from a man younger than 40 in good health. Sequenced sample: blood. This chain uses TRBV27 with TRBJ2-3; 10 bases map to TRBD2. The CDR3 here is CASSSIAGGPTDTQYF. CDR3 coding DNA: TGTGCCAGCAGTTCGATAGCGGGGGGTCCTACAGATACGCAGTATTTT.